This T cell receptor (beta chain) was observed in a study of shared clonotypes between healthy human individuals. In the study overall: Those who served as donors were two women and a few men between the ages of 18 and 49.

Per germline, CDR1 SQVTM and CDR2 ANQGSEA. CDR3 length: 11 amino acids. Trimming pared 6 bases from V and 3 bases from J, leaving 9 bases between. Sorted subsets were amplified in replicate PCRs using approximately 0.2 ug DNA, 30,000 to 35,000 T cell genomes. Sequenced by immunoSEQ multiplex PCR; TCRdb stores in-frame clones only, minus some. The data show 600,000 to 750,000 clones, roughly 87% seen once. This clone has just one count. The J gene is TRBJ2-7, the V gene TRBV29-1, with a weak D call TRBD1 (6 bases). Sequenced sample: memory CD8+ T cells from PBMCs. Subset in this sample: CD45RO+ cells pooled with CCR7-negative TemRA cells. This sequence originates from a man between 18 and 35 years old in good health. Some clones in this sample may be carry-over from other donors' samples. The CDR3 here is CSVNRDYEQYF. DNA of the CDR3: TGCAGCGTAAACAGGGACTACGAGCAGTACTTC.